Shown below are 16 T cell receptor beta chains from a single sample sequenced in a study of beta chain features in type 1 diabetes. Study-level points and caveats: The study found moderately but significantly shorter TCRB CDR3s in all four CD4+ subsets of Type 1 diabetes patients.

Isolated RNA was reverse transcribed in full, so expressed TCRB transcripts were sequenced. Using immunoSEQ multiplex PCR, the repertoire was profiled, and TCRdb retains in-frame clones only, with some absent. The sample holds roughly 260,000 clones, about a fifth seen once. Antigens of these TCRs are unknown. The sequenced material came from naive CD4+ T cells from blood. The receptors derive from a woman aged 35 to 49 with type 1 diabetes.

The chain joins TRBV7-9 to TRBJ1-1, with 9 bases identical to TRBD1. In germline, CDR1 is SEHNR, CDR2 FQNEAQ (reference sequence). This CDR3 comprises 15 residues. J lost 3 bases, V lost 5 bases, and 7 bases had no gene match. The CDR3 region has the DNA TGTGCCAGCAGCCACTTGAGGGACAGGGACACTGAAGCTTTCTTT. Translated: CASSHLRDRDTEAFF. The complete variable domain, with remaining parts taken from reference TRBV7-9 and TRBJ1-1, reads DTGVSQNPRHKITKRGQNVTFRCDPISEHNRLYWYRQTLGQGPEFLTYFQNEAQLEKSRLLSDRFSAERPKGSFSTLEIQRTEQGDSAMYLCASSHLRDRDTEAFFGQGTRLTVV.

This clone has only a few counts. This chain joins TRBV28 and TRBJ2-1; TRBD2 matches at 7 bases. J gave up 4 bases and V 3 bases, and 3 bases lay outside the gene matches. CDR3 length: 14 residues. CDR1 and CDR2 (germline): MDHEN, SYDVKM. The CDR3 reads CASSFSGAYNEQFF. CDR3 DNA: TGTGCCAGCAGTTTCAGCGGGGCTTACAATGAGCAGTTCTTC.

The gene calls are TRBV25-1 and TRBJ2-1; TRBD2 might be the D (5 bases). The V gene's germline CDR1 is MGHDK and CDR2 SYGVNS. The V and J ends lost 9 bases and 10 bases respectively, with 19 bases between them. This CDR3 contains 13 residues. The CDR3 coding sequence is TGTGCCAGTACCTTGGACCTCCGAGGGGAGCAGTTCTTC. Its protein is CASTLDLRGEQFF. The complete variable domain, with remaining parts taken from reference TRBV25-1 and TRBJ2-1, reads EADIYQTPRYLVIGTGKKITLECSQTMGHDKMYWYQQDPGMELHLIHYSYGVNSTEKGDLSSESTVSRIRTEHFPLTLESARPSHTSQYLCASTLDLRGEQFFGPGTRLTVL.

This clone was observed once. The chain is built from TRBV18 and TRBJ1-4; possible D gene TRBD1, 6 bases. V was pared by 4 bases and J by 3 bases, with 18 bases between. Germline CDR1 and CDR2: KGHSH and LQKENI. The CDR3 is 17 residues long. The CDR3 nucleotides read TGTGCCAGCTCACTGTTCCAACAGGGTGCGGCTAATGAAAAACTGTTTTTT. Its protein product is CASSLFQQGAANEKLFF. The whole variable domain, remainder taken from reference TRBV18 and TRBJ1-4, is NAGVMQNPRHLVRRRGQEARLRCSPMKGHSHVYWYRQLPEEGLKFMVYLQKENIIDESGMPKERFSAEFPKEGPSILRIQQVVRGDSAAYFCASSLFQQGAANEKLFFGSGTQLSVL.

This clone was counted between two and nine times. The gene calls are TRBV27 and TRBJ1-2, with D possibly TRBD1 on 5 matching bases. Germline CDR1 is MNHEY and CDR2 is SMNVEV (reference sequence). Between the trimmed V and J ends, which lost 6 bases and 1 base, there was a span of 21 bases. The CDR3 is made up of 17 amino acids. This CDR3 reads CASSNARGDGYNYGYTF. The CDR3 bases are TGTGCCAGCAGCAATGCCCGCGGGGACGGATATAACTATGGCTACACCTTC.

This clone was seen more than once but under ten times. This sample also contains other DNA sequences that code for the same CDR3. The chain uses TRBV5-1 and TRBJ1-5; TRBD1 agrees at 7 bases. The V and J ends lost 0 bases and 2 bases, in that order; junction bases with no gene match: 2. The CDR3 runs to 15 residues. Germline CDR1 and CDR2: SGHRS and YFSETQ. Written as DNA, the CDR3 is TGCGCCAGCAGCTTGGGACAGGGCGGCAATCAGCCCCAGCATTTT. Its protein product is CASSLGQGGNQPQHF.

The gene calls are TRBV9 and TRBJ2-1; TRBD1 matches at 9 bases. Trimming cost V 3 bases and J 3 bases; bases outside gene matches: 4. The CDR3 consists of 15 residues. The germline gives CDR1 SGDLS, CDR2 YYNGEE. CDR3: CASSATGGFYNEQFF. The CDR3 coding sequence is TGTGCCAGCAGCGCTACAGGGGGCTTCTACAATGAGCAGTTCTTC. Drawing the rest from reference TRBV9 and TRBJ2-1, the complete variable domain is DSGVTQTPKHLITATGQRVTLRCSPRSGDLSVYWYQQSLDQGLQFLIQYYNGEERAKGNILERFSAQQFPDLHSELNLSSLELGDSALYFCASSATGGFYNEQFFGPGTRLTVL.

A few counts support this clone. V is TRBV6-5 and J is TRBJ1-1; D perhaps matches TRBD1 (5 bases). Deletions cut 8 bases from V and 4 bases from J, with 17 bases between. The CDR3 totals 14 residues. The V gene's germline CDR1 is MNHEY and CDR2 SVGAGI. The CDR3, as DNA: TGTGCCAGCCGCCCCCCATGGGGGGGCACTGAAGCTTTCTTT. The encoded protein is CASRPPWGGTEAFF.

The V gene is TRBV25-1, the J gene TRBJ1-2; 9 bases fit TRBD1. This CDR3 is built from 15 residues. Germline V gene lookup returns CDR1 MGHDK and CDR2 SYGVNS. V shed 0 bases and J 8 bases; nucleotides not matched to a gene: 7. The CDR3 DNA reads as TGTGCCAGCAGTGAATATGGTATGGGACAGGGCGGCTACACCTTC. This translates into CASSEYGMGQGGYTF.

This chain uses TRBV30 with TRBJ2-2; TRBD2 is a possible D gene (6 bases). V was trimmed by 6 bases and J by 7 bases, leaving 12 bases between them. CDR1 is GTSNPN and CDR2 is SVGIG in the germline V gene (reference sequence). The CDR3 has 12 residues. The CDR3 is CACGSMGGELFF. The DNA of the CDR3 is TGTGCCTGCGGGAGTATGGGCGGGGAGCTGTTTTTT.

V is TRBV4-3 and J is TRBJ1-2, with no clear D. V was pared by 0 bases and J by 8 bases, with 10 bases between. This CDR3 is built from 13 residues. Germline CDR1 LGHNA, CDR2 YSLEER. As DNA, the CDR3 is TGCGCCAGCAGCCAAGATCGCGGATCCGGCTACACCTTC. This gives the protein CASSQDRGSGYTF.

For the CDR3, the DNA is TGTGCCAGCAGCCTGGGACAGGGAATACGTCAGCCCCAGCATTTT. As protein: CASSLGQGIRQPQHF. The gene calls are TRBV5-6 and TRBJ1-5; 9 positions agree with TRBD1. This CDR3 has 15 residues. The V gene end was trimmed by 4 bases and the J gene end by 6 bases; junction bases not matched to a gene: 8. Looked up from germline, CDR1 is SGHDT and CDR2 is YYEEEE.

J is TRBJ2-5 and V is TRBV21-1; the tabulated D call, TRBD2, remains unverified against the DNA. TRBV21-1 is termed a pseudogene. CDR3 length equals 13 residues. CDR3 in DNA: TGTGCCAGCAGTCGGGGGGCTCGAGAGACCCAGTACTTC. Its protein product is CASSRGARETQYF.

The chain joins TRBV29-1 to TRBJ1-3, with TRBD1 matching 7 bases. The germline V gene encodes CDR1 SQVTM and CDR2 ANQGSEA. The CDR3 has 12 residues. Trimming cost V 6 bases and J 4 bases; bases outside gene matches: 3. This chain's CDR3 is CSVGTDGNTIYF. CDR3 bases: TGCAGCGTAGGGACAGACGGAAACACCATATATTTT.

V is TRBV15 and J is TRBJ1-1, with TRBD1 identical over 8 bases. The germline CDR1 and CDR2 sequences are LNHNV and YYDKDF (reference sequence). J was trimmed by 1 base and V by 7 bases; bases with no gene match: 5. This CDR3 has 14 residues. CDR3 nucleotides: TGTGCCACCACGCGGGACAGGAGGAACACTGAAGCTTTCTTT. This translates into CATTRDRRNTEAFF.

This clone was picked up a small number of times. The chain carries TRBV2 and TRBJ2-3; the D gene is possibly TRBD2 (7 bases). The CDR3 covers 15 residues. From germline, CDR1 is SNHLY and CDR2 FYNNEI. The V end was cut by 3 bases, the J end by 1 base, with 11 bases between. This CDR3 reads CASSEAGAGTDTQYF. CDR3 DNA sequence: TGTGCCAGCAGTGAGGCGGGGGCCGGCACAGATACGCAGTATTTT.